The source of this T cell receptor beta chain is a study of blood T cells in healthy people across ages. Germline CDR1 SEHNR, CDR2 FQNEAQ (reference sequence). This CDR3 comprises 13 residues. With 2 bases removed from V and 4 bases from J, the gap between germline ends came to 8 bases. Sample donors were healthy Caucasian individuals that came from Russia, aged roughly 6 to 100. With a J-beta primer mix and a sample-barcoded 5' primer, a second PCR ran roughly 7 to 11 cycles. TCRdb re-analysed the 5' RACE reads in MiXCR, keeping a single row per CDR3 protein. The sample lists around 1,900,000 distinct CDR3 sequences; approximately 40% were seen once.

The sequencing input was blood. The J gene is TRBJ2-5, the V gene TRBV7-9, with unresolved D. The receptor comes from a human donor in good health. CDR3 nucleotide sequence: TGTGCCAGCAGCTTAATAGTGGGAGAGACCCAGTACTTC. Translation: CASSLIVGETQYF.